This is a list of T cell receptor beta chains from one sample in a study of blood T cell repertoires in COVID-19. Data came from immunoSEQ multiplex PCR; TCRdb stores just in-frame clones and leaves some out. Among 160,000 or so clones listed, around nine tenths were seen once. Input material: peripheral blood. Receptors originate from a woman between 70 and 85 years old with acute or convalescent COVID-19. Each CDR3 is given without its conserved first and last residue.

v_gene: TRBV27; j_gene: TRBJ1-3; CDR3aa: ASRDRGAGNTIY
v_gene: TRBV6-5; j_gene: TRBJ1-6; CDR3aa: ASSGGAYNSPLH
v_gene: TRBV9; j_gene: TRBJ1-2; CDR3aa: ASSVGDSHYGYT
v_gene: TRBV20-1; j_gene: TRBJ2-2; CDR3aa: SASDRGSVGELF
v_gene: TRBV6-5; j_gene: TRBJ1-1; CDR3aa: ASVDRGNVAEAF
v_gene: TRBV20-1; j_gene: TRBJ1-1; CDR3aa: SASYSSMNTEAF
v_gene: TRBV27; j_gene: TRBJ2-7; CDR3aa: ASSLGQLASRSYEQY
v_gene: TRBV24-1; j_gene: TRBJ2-2; CDR3aa: ATSDPGTPGGELF
v_gene: TRBV19; j_gene: TRBJ1-2; CDR3aa: ASSSWDSNYGYT
v_gene: TRBV6-5; j_gene: TRBJ2-1; CDR3aa: ASRAGYGGNEQF
v_gene: TRBV6-1; j_gene: TRBJ1-1; CDR3aa: ASSEVAGNTEAF
v_gene: TRBV7-2; j_gene: TRBJ1-3; CDR3aa: ASSSQPGGSRGNTIY
v_gene: TRBV7-2; j_gene: TRBJ2-7; CDR3aa: ASSLVLGQGSHEQY
v_gene: TRBV6-5; j_gene: TRBJ1-1; CDR3aa: ASRPTGGSTEAF
v_gene: TRBV3-1/TRBV3-2; j_gene: TRBJ1-2; CDR3aa: ASSQPSRGGGYT
v_gene: TRBV5-1; j_gene: TRBJ1-6; CDR3aa: ASPRTYYNSPLH
v_gene: TRBV5-1; j_gene: TRBJ2-2; CDR3aa: ASSLTGDTGELF
v_gene: TRBV19; j_gene: TRBJ1-3; CDR3aa: ASSLRGPASGNTIY
v_gene: TRBV28; j_gene: TRBJ1-4; CDR3aa: ASNFEQGEKLF
v_gene: TRBV18; j_gene: TRBJ2-3; CDR3aa: ASSPPSRDTQY
v_gene: TRBV7-2; j_gene: TRBJ2-5; CDR3aa: ASSPRPPPRETQY
v_gene: TRBV19; j_gene: TRBJ1-6; CDR3aa: ASSVNSGTGIPPLH
v_gene: TRBV12-5; j_gene: TRBJ1-5; CDR3aa: ASGLLTGSNQPQH